This is a list of T cell receptor beta chains from one sample in a study of blood T cell repertoires in COVID-19. The repertoire was sequenced with immunoSEQ multiplex PCR; TCRdb's copy has only in-frame clones and lacks some. The data hold more than 110,000 clones, with under 90% observed a single time. Sequences were obtained from peripheral blood. These receptors were obtained from a human donor in a cohort sampled during active COVID-19. Each CDR3 is given with its conserved first and last residue. Fields, in order: V gene, clone size, D gene, J gene, CDR3 protein, CDR3 DNA. The D gene is left open where the match is weak. Not all rows give a size; the values are once, few, many and, for expanded clones, a class.

V: TRBV5-4
size: many
D: -
J: TRBJ1-6
CDR3: CASSSQGRNSPLHF
DNA: TGTGCCAGCAGCTCCCAGGGTAGGAATTCACCCCTCCACTTT

V: TRBV18
size: -
D: -
J: TRBJ1-5
CDR3: CASSLEPGIPPQHF
DNA: TGTGCCAGCTCACTCGAACCAGGCATCCCTCCCCAGCATTTT

V: TRBV2
size: once
D: -
J: TRBJ2-5
CDR3: CASSEGRGGETQYF
DNA: TGTGCCAGCAGTGAGGGCAGGGGTGGAGAGACCCAGTACTTC

V: TRBV19
size: -
D: -
J: TRBJ1-5
CDR3: CASTAGTLKNQPQHF
DNA: TGTGCCAGTACCGCCGGGACACTTAAGAATCAGCCCCAGCATTTT

V: TRBV7-2
size: -
D: -
J: TRBJ2-3
CDR3: CASSSVGRKSTDTQYF
DNA: TGTGCCAGCAGCTCTGTGGGGAGGAAAAGCACAGATACGCAGTATTTT

V: TRBV3-1/TRBV3-2
size: -
D: TRBD2
J: TRBJ2-5
CDR3: CASSPSGGAETQYF
DNA: TGTGCCAGCAGTCCCAGCGGGGGGGCCGAGACCCAGTACTTC

V: TRBV7-2
size: -
D: -
J: TRBJ1-5
CDR3: CASSPTRGNQPQHF
DNA: TGTGCCAGCAGCCCAACGAGGGGCAATCAGCCCCAGCATTTT

V: TRBV18
size: -
D: TRBD2
J: TRBJ2-7
CDR3: CASSNGREYEQYF
DNA: TGTGCCAGCTCAAATGGGCGGGAGTACGAGCAGTACTTC

V: TRBV7-2
size: few
D: TRBD1
J: TRBJ2-2
CDR3: CASSVPPRGTGELFF
DNA: TGTGCCAGCAGCGTTCCTCCCAGGGGGACCGGGGAGCTGTTTTTT

V: TRBV5-1
size: -
D: -
J: TRBJ2-5
CDR3: CASSLDGTWKETQYF
DNA: TGCGCCAGCAGCTTGGACGGGACATGGAAAGAGACCCAGTACTTC

V: TRBV3-1/TRBV3-2
size: -
D: TRBD2
J: TRBJ2-5
CDR3: CASSRRARAGGLQETQYF
DNA: TGTGCCAGCAGCCGCCGAGCAAGGGCGGGGGGACTCCAAGAGACCCAGTACTTC

V: TRBV27
size: once
D: TRBD2
J: TRBJ2-1
CDR3: CASSLFWSSGDDEQFF
DNA: TGTGCCAGCAGTTTGTTTTGGTCTAGCGGGGACGATGAGCAGTTCTTC

V: TRBV5-1
size: -
D: -
J: TRBJ2-4
CDR3: CASSPTDSKNIQYF
DNA: TGCGCCAGCAGCCCCACCGACAGCAAAAACATTCAGTACTTC

V: TRBV5-4
size: few
D: TRBD2
J: TRBJ2-1
CDR3: CASSSRTSGWISYNEQFF
DNA: TGTGCCAGCAGCTCCCGGACTAGCGGGTGGATCTCCTACAATGAGCAGTTCTTC

V: TRBV5-4
size: -
D: -
J: TRBJ1-3
CDR3: CASSLDRAYSGNTIYF
DNA: TGTGCCAGCAGCTTGGACAGGGCTTACTCTGGAAACACCATATATTTT

V: TRBV9
size: -
D: TRBD2
J: TRBJ2-3
CDR3: CASSVSSGGPDTQYF
DNA: TGTGCCAGCAGCGTTTCGAGCGGGGGCCCCGATACGCAGTATTTT

V: TRBV18
size: -
D: -
J: TRBJ2-2
CDR3: CASSIQQDTGELFF
DNA: TGTGCCAGCTCAATACAACAGGACACTGGGGAGCTGTTTTTT

V: TRBV7-6
size: -
D: -
J: TRBJ1-4
CDR3: CASSPGRVAEEKLFF
DNA: TGTGCCAGCAGCCCAGGGAGGGTAGCCGAAGAAAAACTGTTTTTT

V: TRBV11-2
size: -
D: -
J: TRBJ1-2
CDR3: CASSPRERSYGYTF
DNA: TGTGCCAGCAGCCCCCGCGAGCGAAGCTATGGCTACACCTTC

V: TRBV2
size: -
D: TRBD2
J: TRBJ2-5
CDR3: CASSEGLARETQYF
DNA: TGTGCCAGCAGTGAGGGACTAGCGAGAGAGACCCAGTACTTC

V: TRBV28
size: -
D: TRBD1
J: TRBJ2-5
CDR3: CASSFPKTGQGRKETQYF
DNA: TGTGCCAGCAGTTTTCCCAAAACGGGACAGGGGCGTAAAGAGACCCAGTACTTC

V: TRBV19
size: -
D: -
J: TRBJ1-1
CDR3: CASSIRAAPNTEAFF
DNA: TGTGCCAGTAGTATAAGAGCGGCGCCGAACACTGAAGCTTTCTTT